The clone carrying this T cell receptor (beta chain) was picked up many times. The data belong to a study of T cells in Graves' hyperthyroidism and ophthalmopathy. RNA transcripts provided the source from which TCR beta CDR3 regions were amplified. With the HTBI primer set, the TCR CDR3 went through a first round of RT-PCR. Each CDR3 protein is one row after TCRdb ran MiXCR on the multiplex PCR reads. Among around 180,000 distinct CDR3 sequences listed, about 18% were seen once. The source is a woman aged 50 to 65 with Graves' hyperthyroidism. The sample taken for sequencing was blood.

The CDR3 region is CASSSPRGGQGAYEQYF. CDR3 coding DNA: TGTGCCAGCAGTTCCCCCCGGGGGGGACAGGGAGCCTACGAGCAGTACTTC. This sequence joins TRBV28 and TRBJ2-7, with D possibly matching TRBD1 (9 bases). Germline CDR1 reads MDHEN; CDR2 reads SYDVKM. The CDR3 extends over 17 amino acids. Trimming pared 4 bases from V and 2 bases from J, leaving 21 bases between.